This T cell receptor (beta chain) stems from a study of blood T cell repertoires in COVID-19 (dated by TCRdb to 2020 to 2022). General notes on the study: The collaborator samples originated in the United States, Italy and Spain and spanned the acute and convalescent phases of COVID-19. The repertoires were released in a freely available public database intended as a resource for research on the immune response to SARS-CoV-2. Where HLA class I and class II types were available, the types were taken from metadata supplied by the sample provider, not from assay-based typing. Deeply sampled blood TCRbeta repertoires from subjects exposed to, actively infected with, or recovered from COVID-19 were included in the dataset. Samples came from the ongoing ImmuneRACE study (first 160 participants) plus 1,254 subjects from 6 global collaborators. A de-identified subject ID, COVID-19 status, age in years and sex were almost always included in the sample metadata. The prospective study material was composed of cDNA or gDNA derived from T cells, B-cell-depleted T cells, or PBMCs. Broader findings and caveats from the paper: The quantity of clinical and demographic metadata differed by source and by participant and was supplied without curation.

Enrolling through a virtual design, the prospective study's participants ranged in age from roughly 18 to 89 years and lived across 24 United States geographic areas. Cohort assignment in the prospective study relied on participant-reported clinical history from a screening survey and a study questionnaire. Recovered participants in ImmuneRACE Cohort 3 were defined as having two consecutive negative NP/OP PCR tests, clearance from a healthcare professional, or resolution of symptoms. In the prospective study, mobile phlebotomists collected whole blood, serum and a nasopharyngeal or oropharyngeal swab from each participant. Over a roughly 2-month period, participants in the prospective study had the option of providing additional blood draws and questionnaires. Before DNA extraction, prospective study blood samples were shipped either frozen or at room temperature. From a lookup of the germline V gene (reference sequence), CDR1 and CDR2 are SGHNT and YYREEE. Trimming takes 3 bases off V and 9 bases off J; junction bases not matched to a gene: 13. From the cysteine up to the phenylalanine, the CDR3 has a length of 16 residues. The DNA shown is the 48-base CDR3, in frame from base 1.

Details on this clone: It lacks a known antigen. No per-base quality is available; no much larger clone lies one base away.

The immunoSEQ Assay, a bias-controlled multiplex PCR, was used to amplify TCRbeta CDR3 regions from genomic DNA. The authors' pipeline ran thus. The number of nucleated cells in each sample was estimated from the amplification of reference gene primers within the assay. To quantify the absolute abundance of each unique TCRbeta CDR3 rearrangement, sequence reads were collapsed and filtered. Productive Simpson clonality was computed per sample as the square root of Simpson's diversity index over productive rearrangements. In TCRdb, the immuneACCESS table is reduced to in-frame sequences with V and J assigned. These tables do not hold every clone; where another copy was compared, an unresolved V gene accounts for under half, and the others remain unexplained. V and J calls and clone size are those listed in that table; D and trimming were worked out from the DNA. In all, the sample holds roughly 500,000 clones, and around nine tenths of those were seen once. The ten largest clones add up to over 1.5% of the sample.

The chain employs TRBV5-4 and TRBJ2-1; the central 9 bases match TRBD2. The clonotype comes from a middle-aged woman who had recovered from COVID-19. Sequenced material: PBMCs or T cells enriched from blood (not recorded which). CDR3 reads: CASSSPAGGPTGEQFF. The bases are TGTGCCAGCAGCTCGCCAGCGGGAGGACCGACGGGTGAGCAGTTCTTC.